This T cell receptor (beta chain) was sequenced for a study of glioma-infiltrating T cells. Using RNA template, CDR3s of TCR alpha and beta were amplified with iRepertoire arm-PCR. MiXCR was run by TCRdb on the multiplex PCR reads, yielding one entry per CDR3 protein. This table holds around 100,000 distinct CDR3 sequences, 29% found once. The V end lost 4 bases, the J end lost 8 bases, and 12 bases lay between the germline ends. The CDR3 runs to 13 residues. The germline V gene encodes CDR1 LNHDA and CDR2 SQIVND (reference sequence). Study conclusions and caveats: Non-neoplastic patients had below-expected tissue-blood divergence, while all gliomas exceeded expectation.

This clonotype showed up many times. Its antigen remains unidentified. The TCR was taken from a human donor with low-grade glioma or glioblastoma, undergoing nonglioma brain surgery, or in good health (not recorded which). The chain uses TRBV19 and TRBJ2-1, with a tentative D call TRBD2 (6 bases). Sequenced sample: glioma tissue, nonneoplastic brain tissue, or PBMCs (not recorded which). CDR3 nucleotides: TGTGCCAGTAGTAGTCGGGGGATGGATGAGCAGTTCTTC. Amino acid sequence: CASSSRGMDEQFF.